This T cell receptor (beta chain) stems from a study of T cells after yellow fever vaccination. Whole-study findings and limits: Some clonotypes were seen in both the CD4 and the CD8 compartments. These made up a small share and likely arose from convergent recombination. Post-booster reappearance was seen for most primary-vaccination clones (around 97% CD4, around 90% CD8).

Regarding this clonotype: Its antigen is not identified.

The CDR3 is 13 residues long. The V end was cut by 4 bases, the J end by 4 bases, with 10 bases between. Germline V gives CDR1 LGHNA, CDR2 YSLEER. Researchers made TCR cDNA using 5'RACE template switching, and this step added a universal primer site and UMIs. TCRdb re-called the 5' RACE reads with MiXCR, one entry per CDR3 protein. Altogether hundreds of thousands of distinct CDR3 sequences are present, 12% being singletons, with the ten largest covering about 15%. The clonotype originates from a man in his thirties or forties who received the YFV17D yellow fever vaccine. This chain connects TRBV4-3 to TRBJ2-5, with D hard to call. The input for sequencing was PBMCs, taken on the day of the yellow fever booster vaccination. The CDR3 DNA sequence: TGCGCCAGCAGCCCGGTGGCTGGAGAGACCCAGTACTTC. It translates to CASSPVAGETQYF.